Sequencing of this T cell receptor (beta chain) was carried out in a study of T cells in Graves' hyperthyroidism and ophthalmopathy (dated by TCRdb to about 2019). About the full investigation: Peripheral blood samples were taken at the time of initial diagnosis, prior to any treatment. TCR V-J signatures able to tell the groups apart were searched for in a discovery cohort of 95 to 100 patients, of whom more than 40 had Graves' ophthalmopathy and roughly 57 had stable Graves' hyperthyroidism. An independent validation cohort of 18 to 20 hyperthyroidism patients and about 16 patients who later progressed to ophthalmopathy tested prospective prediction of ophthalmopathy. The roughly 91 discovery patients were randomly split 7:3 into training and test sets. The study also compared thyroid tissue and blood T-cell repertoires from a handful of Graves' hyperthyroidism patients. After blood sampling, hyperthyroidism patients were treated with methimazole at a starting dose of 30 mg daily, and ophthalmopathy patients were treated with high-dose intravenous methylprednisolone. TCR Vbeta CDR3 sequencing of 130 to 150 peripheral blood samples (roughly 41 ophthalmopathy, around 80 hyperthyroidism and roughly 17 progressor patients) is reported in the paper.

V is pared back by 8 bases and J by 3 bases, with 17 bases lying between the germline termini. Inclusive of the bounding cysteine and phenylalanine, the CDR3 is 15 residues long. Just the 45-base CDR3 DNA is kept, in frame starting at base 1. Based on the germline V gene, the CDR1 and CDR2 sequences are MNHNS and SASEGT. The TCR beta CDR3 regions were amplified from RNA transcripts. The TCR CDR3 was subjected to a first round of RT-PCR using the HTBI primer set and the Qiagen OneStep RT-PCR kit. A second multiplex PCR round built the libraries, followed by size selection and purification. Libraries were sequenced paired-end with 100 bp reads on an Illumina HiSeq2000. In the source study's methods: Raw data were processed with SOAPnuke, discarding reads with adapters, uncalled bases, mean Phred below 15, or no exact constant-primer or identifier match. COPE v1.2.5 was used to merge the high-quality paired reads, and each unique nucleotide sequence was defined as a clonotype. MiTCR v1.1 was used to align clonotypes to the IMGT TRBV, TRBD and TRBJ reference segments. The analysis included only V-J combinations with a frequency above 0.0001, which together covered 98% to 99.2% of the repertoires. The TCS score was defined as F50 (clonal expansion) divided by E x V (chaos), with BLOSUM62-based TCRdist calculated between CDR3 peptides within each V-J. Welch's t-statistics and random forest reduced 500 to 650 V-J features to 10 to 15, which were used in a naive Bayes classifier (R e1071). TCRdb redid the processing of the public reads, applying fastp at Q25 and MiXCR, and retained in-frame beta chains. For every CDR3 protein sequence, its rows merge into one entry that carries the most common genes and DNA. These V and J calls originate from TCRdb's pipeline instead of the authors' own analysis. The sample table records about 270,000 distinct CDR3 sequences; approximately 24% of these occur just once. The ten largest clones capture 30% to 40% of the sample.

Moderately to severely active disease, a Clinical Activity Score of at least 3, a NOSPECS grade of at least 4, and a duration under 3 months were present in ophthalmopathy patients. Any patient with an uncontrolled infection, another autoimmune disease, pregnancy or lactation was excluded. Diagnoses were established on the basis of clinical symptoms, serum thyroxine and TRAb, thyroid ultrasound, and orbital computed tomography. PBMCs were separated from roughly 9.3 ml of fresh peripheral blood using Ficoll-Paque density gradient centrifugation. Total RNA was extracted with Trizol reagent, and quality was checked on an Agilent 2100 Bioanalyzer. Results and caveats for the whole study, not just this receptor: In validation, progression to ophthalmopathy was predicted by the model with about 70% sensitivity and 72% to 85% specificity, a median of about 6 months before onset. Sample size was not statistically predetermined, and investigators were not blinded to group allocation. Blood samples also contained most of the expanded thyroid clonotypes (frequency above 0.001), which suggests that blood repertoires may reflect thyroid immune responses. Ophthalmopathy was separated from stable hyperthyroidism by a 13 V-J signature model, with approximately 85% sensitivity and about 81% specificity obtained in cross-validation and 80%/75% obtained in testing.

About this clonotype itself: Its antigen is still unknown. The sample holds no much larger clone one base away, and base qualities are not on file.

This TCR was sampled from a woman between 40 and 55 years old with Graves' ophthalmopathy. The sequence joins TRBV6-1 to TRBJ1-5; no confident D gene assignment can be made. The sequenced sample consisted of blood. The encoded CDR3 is CASHPSQTTNQPQHF. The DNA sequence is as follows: TGTGCCAGCCATCCGTCTCAAACAACCAATCAGCCCCAGCATTTT.